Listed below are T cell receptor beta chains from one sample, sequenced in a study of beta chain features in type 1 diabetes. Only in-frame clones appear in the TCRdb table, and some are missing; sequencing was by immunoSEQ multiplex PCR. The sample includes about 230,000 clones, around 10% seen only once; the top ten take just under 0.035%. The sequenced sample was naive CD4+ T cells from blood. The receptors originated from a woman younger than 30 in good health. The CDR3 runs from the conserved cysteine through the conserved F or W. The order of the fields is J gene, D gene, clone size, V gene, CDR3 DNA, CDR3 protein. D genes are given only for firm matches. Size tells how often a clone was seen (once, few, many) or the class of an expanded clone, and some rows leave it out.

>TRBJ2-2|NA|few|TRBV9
TGTGCCAGCAGCGTAGTCACAGCAAACACCGGGGAGCTGTTTTTT
CASSVVTANTGELFF
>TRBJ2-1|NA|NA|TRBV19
TGTGCCAGTAGTACCCAGGACTCTCGGCAATACAATGAGCAGTTCTTC
CASSTQDSRQYNEQFF
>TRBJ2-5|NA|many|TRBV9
TGTGCCAGCAGCGATTCTAGGAGGAGTCAGACCCAGTACTTC
CASSDSRRSQTQYF
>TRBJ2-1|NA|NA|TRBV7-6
TGTGCCAGCAGCTTAGCCCAGATAGACTTGGGCAATGAGCAGTTCTTC
CASSLAQIDLGNEQFF
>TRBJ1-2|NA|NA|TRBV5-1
TGCGCCAGCAGCTTGGCACAGGATGGCTACACCTTC
CASSLAQDGYTF
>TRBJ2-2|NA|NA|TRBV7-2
TGTGCCAGCAGCTTAGCCCGGGAGAAGGCCGGGGAGCTGTTTTTT
CASSLAREKAGELFF
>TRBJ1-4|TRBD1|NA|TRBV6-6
TGTGCCAGCAGCCGGGACAGGCGGGACGAAAAACTGTTTTTT
CASSRDRRDEKLFF
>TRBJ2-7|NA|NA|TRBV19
TGTGCCAGTAGTCCTCGCGCGGACATACATCTCGAGTACTTC
CASSPRADIHLEYF
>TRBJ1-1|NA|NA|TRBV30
TGTGCCTGGAGAGGCGGGGACACTGAAGCTTTCTTT
CAWRGGDTEAFF
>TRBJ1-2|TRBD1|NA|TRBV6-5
TGTGCCAGCAGTTACTCTTTCCTGGGACAGAACTATGGCTACACCTTC
CASSYSFLGQNYGYTF
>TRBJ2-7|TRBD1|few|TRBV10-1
TGCGCCAGCAGCGACAGGGGGTCGAGGGAGCAGTACTTC
CASSDRGSREQYF
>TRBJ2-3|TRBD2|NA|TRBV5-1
TGCGCCAGCAGCTTGGGACTAGCGGGAAACACAGATACGCAGTATTTT
CASSLGLAGNTDTQYF
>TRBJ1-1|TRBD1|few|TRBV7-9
TGTGCCAGCAGCTCCAACAGGGGCACTGAAGCTTTCTTT
CASSSNRGTEAFF
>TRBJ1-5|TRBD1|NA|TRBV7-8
TGTGCCAGCAGGGCGGACAGGGGAGAGGGACGCAATCAGCCCCAGCATTTT
CASRADRGEGRNQPQHF
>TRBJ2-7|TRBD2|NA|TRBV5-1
TGCGCCAGCAGCTTAACTAGCGGGAGGGCCTACGAGCAGTACTTC
CASSLTSGRAYEQYF
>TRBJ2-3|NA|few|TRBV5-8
TGTGCCAGCAGCAAAGAGAGCACAGATACGCAGTATTTT
CASSKESTDTQYF
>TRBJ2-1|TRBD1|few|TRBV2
TGTGCCAGCAGTGGTGACAGGGGGGGCTACAATGAGCAGTTCTTC
CASSGDRGGYNEQFF
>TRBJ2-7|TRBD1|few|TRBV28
TGTGCCAGCAGTTTACGGGACAGGGGAGTCGACGAGCAGTACTTC
CASSLRDRGVDEQYF
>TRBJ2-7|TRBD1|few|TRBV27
TGTGCCAGCAGCCCCAGGGGGCGTGACGAGCAGTACTTC
CASSPRGRDEQYF
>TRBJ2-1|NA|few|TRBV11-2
TGTGCCAGCAGCTCGTTGACTAGTCGGGGCTGGAATGAGCAGTTCTTC
CASSSLTSRGWNEQFF
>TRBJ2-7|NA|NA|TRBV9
TGTGCCAGCAGCCCCCACGGGGGACTTTCCTACGAGCAGTACTTC
CASSPHGGLSYEQYF
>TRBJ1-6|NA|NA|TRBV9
TGTGCCAGCAGCGTAGACCCTATGGGGGGATCACCCCTCCACTTT
CASSVDPMGGSPLHF
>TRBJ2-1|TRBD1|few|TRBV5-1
TGCGCCAGCAGCCCAGGGGGACAGGGGAGCAATGAGCAGTTCTTC
CASSPGGQGSNEQFF
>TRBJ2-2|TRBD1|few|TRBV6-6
TGTGCCAGCAGTTTTCCTCAGGGGGCTAGCACCGGGGAGCTGTTTTTT
CASSFPQGASTGELFF
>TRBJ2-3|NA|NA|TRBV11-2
TGTGCCAGCAGCTTGTCTCAGGGTCCGAGGAATACGCAGTATTTT
CASSLSQGPRNTQYF
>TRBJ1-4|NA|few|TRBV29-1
TGCAGTCCTCCGGGCAGGGGATTAGGTACGACTAATGAAAAACTGTTTTTT
CSPPGRGLGTTNEKLFF
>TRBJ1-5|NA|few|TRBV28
TGTGCCAGCAGTTTTCCGATCGGGGTCGATAGCAATCAGCCCCAGCATTTT
CASSFPIGVDSNQPQHF
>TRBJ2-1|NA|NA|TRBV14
TGTGCCAGCAGTGAGCCACAGGGCTACAATGAGCAGTTCTTC
CASSEPQGYNEQFF
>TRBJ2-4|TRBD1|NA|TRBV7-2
TGTGCCAGCAGCCTTAGAGTCACAGGGGGCTTGGGGTCCTTTATTCAGTACTTC
CASSLRVTGGLGSFIQYF
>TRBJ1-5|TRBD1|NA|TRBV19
TGTGCCAGTGGACAGGGCCCGAGGGCTCAGCCCCAGCATTTT
CASGQGPRAQPQHF
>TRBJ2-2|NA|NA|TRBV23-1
TGCGCCAGCTTTCATGGGGGGGGCAACACCGGGGAGCTGTTTTTT
CASFHGGGNTGELFF
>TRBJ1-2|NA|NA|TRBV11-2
TGTGCCAGCAGCTCAATACCAAATCAGGGGTATGGCTACACCTTC
CASSSIPNQGYGYTF
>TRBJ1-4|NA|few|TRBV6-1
TGTGCCAGCAGTCTCAGCCGGAGAGTGAATGAAAAACTGTTTTTT
CASSLSRRVNEKLFF
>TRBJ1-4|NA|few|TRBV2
TGTGCCAGCAGGGACTATAATGAAAAACTGTTTTTT
CASRDYNEKLFF
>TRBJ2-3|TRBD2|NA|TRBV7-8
TGTGCCAGCATCCTAGGACTAGCAGATACGCAGTATTTT
CASILGLADTQYF
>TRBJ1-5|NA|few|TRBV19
TGTGCCAGTAGTATGCCAGGGGTGGGCAATCAGCCCCAGCATTTT
CASSMPGVGNQPQHF
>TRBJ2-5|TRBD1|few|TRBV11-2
TGTGCCAGCAGCGCGACAGGGGTCAGGCAGACCCAGTACTTC
CASSATGVRQTQYF
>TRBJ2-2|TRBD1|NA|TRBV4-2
TGTGCCAGCAGCCGGGACAGACTCACCGGGGAGCTGTTTTTT
CASSRDRLTGELFF
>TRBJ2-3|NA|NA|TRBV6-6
TGTGCCAGCAGTTCTTATAGCACAGATACGCAGTATTTT
CASSSYSTDTQYF
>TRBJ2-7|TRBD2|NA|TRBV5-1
TGCGCCAGCAGGCGACCGGGACTAGCGGGAGGCTCCTACGAGCAGTACTTC
CASRRPGLAGGSYEQYF
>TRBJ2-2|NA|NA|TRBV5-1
TGCGCCAGCATGTATGGGACGGGGGGCCCGCGTGTAGGGGAGCTGTTTTTT
CASMYGTGGPRVGELFF
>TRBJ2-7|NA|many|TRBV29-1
TGCAGCGCGTACCGGGACAACGGTAACGAGCAGTACTTC
CSAYRDNGNEQYF
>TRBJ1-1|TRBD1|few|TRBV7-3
TGTGCCAGCAGCCGGACAGGGGGCACTGAAGCTTTCTTT
CASSRTGGTEAFF
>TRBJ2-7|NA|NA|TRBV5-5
TGTGCCAGCAGCCTTCAGGGCTCCTACGAGCAGTACTTC
CASSLQGSYEQYF
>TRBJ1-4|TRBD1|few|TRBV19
TGTGCCAGTAGTATAGCCGGGACAGGGAGTGAAAAACTGTTTTTT
CASSIAGTGSEKLFF
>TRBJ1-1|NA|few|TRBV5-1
TGCGCCAGCAGCTTTCTCACAGCGAACACTGAAGCTTTCTTT
CASSFLTANTEAFF
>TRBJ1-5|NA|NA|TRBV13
TGTGCCAGCAGCTTCGGTCGTCAGCCCCAGCATTTT
CASSFGRQPQHF